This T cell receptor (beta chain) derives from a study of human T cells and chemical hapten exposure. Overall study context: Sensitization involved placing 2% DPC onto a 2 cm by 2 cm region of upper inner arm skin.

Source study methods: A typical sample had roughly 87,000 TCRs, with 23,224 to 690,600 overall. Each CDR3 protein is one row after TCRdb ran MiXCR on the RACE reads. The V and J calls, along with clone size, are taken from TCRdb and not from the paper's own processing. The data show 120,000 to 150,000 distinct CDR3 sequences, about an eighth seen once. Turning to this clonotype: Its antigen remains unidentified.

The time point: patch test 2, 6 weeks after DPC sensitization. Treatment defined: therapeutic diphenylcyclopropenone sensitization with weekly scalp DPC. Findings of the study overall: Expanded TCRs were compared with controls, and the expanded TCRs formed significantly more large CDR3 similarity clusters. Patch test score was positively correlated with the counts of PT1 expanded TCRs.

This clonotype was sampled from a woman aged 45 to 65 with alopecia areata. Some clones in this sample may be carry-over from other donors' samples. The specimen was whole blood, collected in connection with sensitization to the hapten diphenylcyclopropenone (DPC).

For the CDR3, the DNA is TGTGCCAGCAACCCCAGAGCGTACAATGAGCAGTTCTTC. The encoded protein is CASNPRAYNEQFF. V is TRBV6-2 or TRBV6-3 and J is TRBJ2-1; the D is unclear. There are 13 residues in the CDR3. Germline CDR1 MNHEY, CDR2 SVGEGT. V was pared by 7 bases and J by 4 bases, with 11 bases between.